Below are 15 T cell receptor beta chains sequenced from a single sample in a study of response to subunit inactivated influenza vaccine. TCRdb fed the RT-PCR reads into MiXCR, producing one record per CDR3 protein. There are about 780,000 distinct CDR3 sequences in the sample; less than 20% occur only once, and around 9.9% lies in the top ten. This specimen consisted of PBMCs from blood, obtained 5 to 6 days after vaccination. These receptors came from a man aged 50 to 59 who received an inactivated influenza vaccine.

V is TRBV20-1 and J is TRBJ1-3; D remains ambiguous. V was clipped by 2 bases and J by 4 bases, with 9 bases between them. The V gene's germline CDR1 is DFQATT and CDR2 SNEGSKA (reference sequence). This CDR3 spans 13 amino acids. CDR3 DNA: TGCAGTGCTAGAAGGGCCGAGGGAAACACCATATATTTT. This encodes CSARRAEGNTIYF.

Many counts were recorded for this clonotype. The V gene is TRBV12-3 or TRBV12-4, the J gene TRBJ2-1; the D gene is possibly TRBD1 (5 bases). The CDR3 has 11 amino acids. The V and J ends lost 3 bases and 8 bases respectively, with 5 bases between them. In DNA form, the CDR3 reads TGTGCCAGCAGTTTCAGGGATGAGCAGTTCTTC. Its translation: CASSFRDEQFF.

The sample holds a few counts of this clonotype. This chain joins TRBV14 and TRBJ2-1; D is undetermined. This CDR3 has 14 amino acids. CDR1 and CDR2 from the germline V gene are SGHDN and FVKESK. The V gene lost 2 bases and the J gene lost 8 bases, with 13 bases spanning the gap. The CDR3 DNA is TGTGCCAGCAGCCAACGACGGTTAGGACATGAGCAGTTCTTC. Its protein product is CASSQRRLGHEQFF.

Many counts were recorded for this clonotype. The chain links TRBV7-2 to TRBJ2-5; 7 bases align to TRBD1. Trimming removed 5 bases from V and 1 base from J; junction bases left unmatched: 10. Germline V CDR1 and CDR2: SGHTA, FQGNSA. The CDR3 contains 16 residues. CDR3 bases: TGTGCCAGCAGCACTCAGACAGGGCGGCTCCAAGAGACCCAGTACTTC. Its protein is CASSTQTGRLQETQYF. Based on the CDR3 plus reference TRBV7-2 and TRBJ2-5, the full variable domain is GAGVSQSPSNKVTEKGKDVELRCDPISGHTALYWYRQSLGQGLEFLIYFQGNSAPDKSGLPSDRFSAERTGGSVSTLTIQRTQQEDSAVYLCASSTQTGRLQETQYFGPGTRLLVL.

This clonotype has only a few counts. The chain employs TRBV28 and TRBJ2-7, with 11 bases that match TRBD2. The length of the CDR3 is 15 residues. V trimming: 6 bases; J trimming: 7 bases; junction bases outside the gene matches: 11. Per germline, CDR1 MDHEN and CDR2 SYDVKM. CDR3 DNA sequence: TGTGCCAGCAGCCCCCCACTAGCGGGAGTCGGGGAGCAGTACTTC. Residues: CASSPPLAGVGEQYF.

V is TRBV12-3 or TRBV12-4 and J is TRBJ1-1; 8 bases are shared with TRBD1. The CDR3 runs to 14 residues. Unmatched junction bases numbered 9, after V lost 8 bases and J lost 4 bases. The CDR3 loop is CASRIRQGFTEAFF. The CDR3 bases are TGTGCCAGCCGGATCAGACAGGGGTTCACTGAAGCTTTCTTT.

The chain has TRBV5-1 and TRBJ1-5, with 7 nucleotides matching TRBD1. Germline V lookup: CDR1 SGHRS, CDR2 YFSETQ. J lost 1 base, V lost 4 bases, and 8 bases had no gene match. This CDR3 spans 16 amino acids. CDR3 sequence: CASSPGSGGSNQPQHF. The CDR3, as DNA: TGCGCCAGCAGCCCCGGATCAGGGGGAAGCAATCAGCCCCAGCATTTT.

V and J are TRBV25-1 and TRBJ1-5; D is undetermined. CDR1 is MGHDK, CDR2 SYGVNS, per germline. The CDR3 sequence is 13 residues long. V lost 4 bases to trimming and J lost 7 bases, with 11 bases between them. CDR3 in amino acids: CASSGQEGQPQHF. The CDR3 bases are TGTGCCAGCAGTGGCCAGGAAGGGCAGCCCCAGCATTTT.

This clonotype showed up just a few times. The chain couples TRBV5-1 to TRBJ2-2; 10 nucleotides align to TRBD1. Per germline, CDR1 SGHRS and CDR2 YFSETQ. This CDR3 contains 15 residues. With V trimmed by 2 bases and J by 6 bases, 4 bases remained unmatched. The CDR3 loop reads CASSLSGTGAGELFF. The CDR3 DNA is TGCGCCAGCAGCTTATCCGGGACAGGGGCCGGGGAGCTGTTTTTT.

The rearrangement links TRBV5-6 to TRBJ2-7; TRBD1 or TRBD2 may be the D gene (5 bases each). The CDR3 extends over 14 amino acids. The germline V gene has CDR1 SGHDT and CDR2 YYEEEE. With 0 bases removed from V and 2 bases from J, the gap between germline ends came to 9 bases. The CDR3 DNA is TGTGCCAGCAGCTTGGTGAGGGACGCCTACGAGCAGTACTTC. Protein product: CASSLVRDAYEQYF.

This chain joins TRBV6-1 and TRBJ2-7, with 14 bases fitting TRBD2. V lost 10 bases, J lost 2 bases, and 10 bases stayed unmatched. CDR3 length: 16 residues. Germline-derived CDR1 and CDR2 are MNHNS and SASEGT. The DNA for the CDR3 is TGTGCCATCGCCGGGACTAGCGGGAGCTACCCCTACGAGCAGTACTTC. This encodes CAIAGTSGSYPYEQYF.

The J gene is TRBJ2-3, the V gene TRBV4-1, with a tentative D call TRBD2 (6 bases). V was clipped by 5 bases and J by 1 base, with 16 bases between them. The V gene's germline CDR1 is MGHRA and CDR2 YSYEKL. The CDR3 is 16 amino acids. CDR3 coding DNA: TGCGCCAGCAGCAAGGCGGGACTCTCGGGCACAGATACGCAGTATTTT. This translates into CASSKAGLSGTDTQYF.

In its sample, this clonotype was seen a few times. This rearrangement joins TRBV12-3 or TRBV12-4 to TRBJ2-7, with 10 positions matching TRBD2. This CDR3 is built from 17 residues. The J segment lost 2 bases and the V segment lost 5 bases, leaving 12 bases of the junction unmatched. The CDR3 coding sequence is TGTGCCAGCAGTCCTTATTCTAGCGGGAGAGGCCCCTACGAGCAGTACTTC. This gives the protein CASSPYSSGRGPYEQYF.

V usage is TRBV25-1 and J usage is TRBJ2-7; tentative D call: TRBD2 (6 bases). V was trimmed by 2 bases and J by 1 base, leaving 12 bases between them. Germline assignment: CDR1 MGHDK and CDR2 SYGVNS. The CDR3 totals 15 residues. CDR3 in DNA: TGTGCCAGCAGTGAACCGGGGGACCTTTCCTACGAGCAGTACTTC. This translates into CASSEPGDLSYEQYF.

The V and J genes are TRBV4-1 and TRBJ2-2; no clear D gene. The germline V gene encodes CDR1 MGHRA and CDR2 YSYEKL. This CDR3 comprises 13 residues. V lost 2 bases to trimming and J lost 14 bases, with 15 bases between them. The CDR3 spells CASSQQVHLELFF. The CDR3 coding sequence is TGCGCCAGCAGCCAACAGGTCCACCTGGAACTGTTTTTT.